The clone carrying this T cell receptor (beta chain) was detected once. What it binds is not known. This specimen belongs to a study of cytomegalovirus exposure and HLA in healthy donors. Study-level findings and limits: Cytomegalovirus association was listed for under 200 TCR beta chains.

Primers included in the PCR were 60 Vbeta and 13 Jbeta primers. Using immunoSEQ multiplex PCR, the repertoire was profiled, and TCRdb retains in-frame clones only, with some absent. The sample comprises 95,000 to 150,000 clones, around three quarters of which are singletons, and 3% to 4.5% rests with the top ten. The clonotype comes from a man aged 35 to 55 in good health and CMV-seronegative. Sequencing input: PBMCs.

CDR3 region: CASSLTGFSGNTIYF. CDR3 DNA sequence: TGTGCCAGCAGTCTTACAGGCTTCTCTGGAAACACCATATATTTT. The chain is built from TRBV27 and TRBJ1-3; D may be TRBD1 (5 bases). V lost 5 bases, J lost 0 bases, and 11 bases lay in between. Germline CDR1 is MNHEY and CDR2 is SMNVEV (reference sequence). The CDR3 loop spans 15 amino acids.